The subject of this entry is one TCR beta chain. No antigen is known for it. The data stem from a study of cytomegalovirus exposure and HLA in healthy donors. Study-level findings and limits: In a later analysis, TCR beta V- and J-gene trimming was associated with a missense DCLRE1C variant. The number of N-insertions in an Asian-associated ancestry cluster was reportedly below the roughly 620-donor mean in a later analysis. A previous analysis found most TCR beta V segments productive roughly 87% or roughly 30% of the time.

This PCR relied on a set of 60 Vbeta primers and 13 Jbeta primers. Using immunoSEQ multiplex PCR, the repertoire was profiled, and TCRdb retains in-frame clones only, with some absent. The table lists some 100,000 clones, around 82% of them singletons. The CDR3 is 16 amino acids. With 5 bases clipped from V and 9 bases from J, the junction kept 13 bases outside the gene matches. Germline loops: CDR1 MNHEY, CDR2 SMNVEV (reference sequence). This TCR was recovered from a woman in her forties or fifties in good health and CMV-seropositive. Sequencing was carried out using PBMCs. The chain recombines TRBV27 with TRBJ2-1; 10 bases agree with TRBD2. The CDR3 here is CASSAISSGRWSEQFF. The DNA of the CDR3 is TGTGCCAGCAGTGCCATCTCTAGCGGGAGATGGAGTGAGCAGTTCTTC.